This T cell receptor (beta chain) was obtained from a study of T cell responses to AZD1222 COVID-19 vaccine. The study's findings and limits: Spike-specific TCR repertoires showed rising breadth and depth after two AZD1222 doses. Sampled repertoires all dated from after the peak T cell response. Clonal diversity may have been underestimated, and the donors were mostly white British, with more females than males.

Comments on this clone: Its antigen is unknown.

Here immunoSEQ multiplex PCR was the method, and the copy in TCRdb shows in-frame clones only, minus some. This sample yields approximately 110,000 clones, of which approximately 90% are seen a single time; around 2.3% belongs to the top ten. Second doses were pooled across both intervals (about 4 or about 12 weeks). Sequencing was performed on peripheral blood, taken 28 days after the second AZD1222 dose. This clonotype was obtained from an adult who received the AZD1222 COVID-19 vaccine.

CDR3: CASSVALTEGTEAFF. As DNA, the CDR3 is TGTGCCAGCAGCGTAGCCCTAACGGAGGGCACTGAAGCTTTCTTT. The V call is TRBV9, the J call TRBJ1-1; D gene unclear. There are 15 residues in the CDR3. Trimming removed 0 bases at V and 4 bases at J, with 13 bases between. The germline gives CDR1 SGDLS, CDR2 YYNGEE.